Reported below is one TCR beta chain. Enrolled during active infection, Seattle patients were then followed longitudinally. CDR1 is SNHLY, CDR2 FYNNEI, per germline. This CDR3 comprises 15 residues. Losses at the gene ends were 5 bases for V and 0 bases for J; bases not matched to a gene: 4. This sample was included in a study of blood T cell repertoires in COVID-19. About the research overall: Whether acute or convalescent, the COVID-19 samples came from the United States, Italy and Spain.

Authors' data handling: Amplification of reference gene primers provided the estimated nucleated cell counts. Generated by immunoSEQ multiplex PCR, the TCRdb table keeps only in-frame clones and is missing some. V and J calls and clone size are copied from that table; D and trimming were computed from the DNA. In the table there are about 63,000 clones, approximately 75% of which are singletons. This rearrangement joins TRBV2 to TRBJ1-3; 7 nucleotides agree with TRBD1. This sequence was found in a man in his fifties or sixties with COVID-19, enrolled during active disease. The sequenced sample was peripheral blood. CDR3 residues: CASSSTGPSGNTIYF. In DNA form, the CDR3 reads TGTGCCAGCAGTTCGACAGGGCCCTCTGGAAACACCATATATTTT.